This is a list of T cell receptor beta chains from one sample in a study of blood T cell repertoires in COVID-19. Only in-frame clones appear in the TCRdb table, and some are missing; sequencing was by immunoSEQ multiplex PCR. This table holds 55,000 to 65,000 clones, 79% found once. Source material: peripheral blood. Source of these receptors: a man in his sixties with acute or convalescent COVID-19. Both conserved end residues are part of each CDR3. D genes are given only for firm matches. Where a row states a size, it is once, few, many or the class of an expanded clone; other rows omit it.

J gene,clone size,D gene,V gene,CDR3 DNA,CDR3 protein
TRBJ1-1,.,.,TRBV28,TGTGCCAGCTCCCGAGTGAGAGCTTTCTTT,CASSRVRAFF
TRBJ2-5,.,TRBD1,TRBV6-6,TGTGCCAGCATGTCCGTGAAGGGGGCGACCCAGTACTTC,CASMSVKGATQYF
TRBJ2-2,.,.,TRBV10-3,TGTGCCATCAAAACTAGTTACACCGGGGAGCTGTTTTTT,CAIKTSYTGELFF
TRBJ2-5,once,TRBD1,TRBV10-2,TGCGCCAGCAGTCTAATGACAGGGAATGTGGAGACCCAGTACTTC,CASSLMTGNVETQYF
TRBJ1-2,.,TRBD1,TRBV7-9,TGTGCCAGCAGCCCATGGGGACAGGGACTGAACTATGGCTACACCTTC,CASSPWGQGLNYGYTF
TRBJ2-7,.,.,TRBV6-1,TGTGCCAGCAGTGAAATGCGGGGCTCCTACGAGCAGTACTTC,CASSEMRGSYEQYF
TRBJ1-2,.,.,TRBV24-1,TGTGCCACCAGTGATTCCCTGGGCCCAGGGGCGCAGGGCTACACCTTC,CATSDSLGPGAQGYTF
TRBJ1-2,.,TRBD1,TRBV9,TGTGCCAGCAGCCCCCAAGGGACAGGGGTCTATGGCTACACCTTC,CASSPQGTGVYGYTF
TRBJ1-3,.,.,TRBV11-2,TGTGCCAGCAGCTTCGGGGGAAACACCATATATTTT,CASSFGGNTIYF
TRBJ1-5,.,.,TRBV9,TGTGCCAGCAGCCCAGGGGACGGGAGCAATCAGCCCCAGCATTTT,CASSPGDGSNQPQHF